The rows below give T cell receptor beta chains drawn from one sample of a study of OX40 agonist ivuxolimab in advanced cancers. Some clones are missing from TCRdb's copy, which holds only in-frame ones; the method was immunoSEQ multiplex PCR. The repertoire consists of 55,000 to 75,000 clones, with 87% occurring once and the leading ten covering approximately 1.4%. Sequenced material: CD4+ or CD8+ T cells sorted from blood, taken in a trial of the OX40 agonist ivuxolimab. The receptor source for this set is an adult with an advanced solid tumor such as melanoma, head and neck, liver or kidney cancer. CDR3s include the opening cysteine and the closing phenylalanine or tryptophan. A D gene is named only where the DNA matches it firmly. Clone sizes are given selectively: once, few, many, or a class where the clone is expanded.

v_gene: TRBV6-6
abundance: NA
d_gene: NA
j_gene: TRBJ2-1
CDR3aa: CASSTGFYNEQFF
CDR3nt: TGTGCCAGCAGTACAGGATTTTACAATGAGCAGTTCTTC

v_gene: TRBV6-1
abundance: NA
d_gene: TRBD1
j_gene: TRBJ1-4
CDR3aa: CASSGSGTGDLLFF
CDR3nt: TGTGCCAGCAGCGGGTCCGGGACAGGGGACTTACTGTTTTTT

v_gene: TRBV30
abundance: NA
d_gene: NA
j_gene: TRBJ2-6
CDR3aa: CAWRDSSGANVLTF
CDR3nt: TGTGCCTGGCGCGACAGCTCTGGGGCCAACGTCCTGACTTTC

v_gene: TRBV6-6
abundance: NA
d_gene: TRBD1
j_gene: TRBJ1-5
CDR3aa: CASSDGGDRQPQHF
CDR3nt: TGTGCCAGCAGTGACGGAGGGGACAGGCAGCCCCAGCATTTT

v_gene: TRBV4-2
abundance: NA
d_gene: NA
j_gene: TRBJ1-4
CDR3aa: CASSPGLAVEKLFF
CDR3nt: TGTGCCAGCAGCCCTGGCCTGGCTGTTGAAAAACTGTTTTTT

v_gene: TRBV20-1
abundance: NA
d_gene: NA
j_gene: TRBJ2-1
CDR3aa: CSAREQHEQFF
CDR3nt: TGCAGTGCTAGAGAACAACATGAGCAGTTCTTC

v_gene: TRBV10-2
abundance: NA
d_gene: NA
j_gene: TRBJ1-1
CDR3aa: CASTRQENTEAFF
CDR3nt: TGCGCCAGCACACGACAGGAGAACACTGAAGCTTTCTTT

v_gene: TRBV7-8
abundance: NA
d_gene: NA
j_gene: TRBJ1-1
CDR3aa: CASSFRGAWGNTEAFF
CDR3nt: TGTGCCAGCAGCTTCAGGGGCGCCTGGGGGAACACTGAAGCTTTCTTT

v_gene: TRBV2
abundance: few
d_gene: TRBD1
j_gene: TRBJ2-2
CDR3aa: CASGTGLNTGELFF
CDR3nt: TGTGCCAGCGGGACAGGACTGAACACCGGGGAGCTGTTTTTT

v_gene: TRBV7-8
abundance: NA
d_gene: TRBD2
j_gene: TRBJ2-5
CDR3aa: CASSLAIGRETQYF
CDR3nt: TGTGCCAGCAGCTTAGCGATCGGGAGGGAGACCCAGTACTTC